Listed below are T cell receptor beta chains from one sample, sequenced in a study of cytomegalovirus exposure and HLA in healthy donors. Sequencing was performed with immunoSEQ multiplex PCR; in TCRdb, only in-frame clones are kept and a portion is missing. The data show over 45,000 clones, 65% to 90% seen once. The sequenced sample was PBMCs. The receptors come from a man aged 25 to 45 in good health and CMV-seronegative. Both conserved end residues are part of each CDR3. The order of the fields is V gene, J gene, CDR3 protein.

v_call: TRBV2
j_call: TRBJ2-3
cdr3_aa: CASTVAGLTDTQYF

v_call: TRBV4-3
j_call: TRBJ2-7
cdr3_aa: CASSQATGGNYEQYF

v_call: TRBV7-2
j_call: TRBJ1-2
cdr3_aa: CASSLDRSVGYTF

v_call: TRBV18
j_call: TRBJ1-1
cdr3_aa: CASSPNRGPNTEAFF

v_call: TRBV5-1
j_call: TRBJ1-5
cdr3_aa: CASSLFGEDQPQHF

v_call: TRBV29-1
j_call: TRBJ1-2
cdr3_aa: CSVVVPGVRNGYTF

v_call: TRBV6-1
j_call: TRBJ2-3
cdr3_aa: CASSEAPSGGGTDTQYF

v_call: TRBV9
j_call: TRBJ1-3
cdr3_aa: CASSAPGQARNTIYF

v_call: TRBV4-1
j_call: TRBJ2-7
cdr3_aa: CASSQGGTEFYEQYF

v_call: TRBV7-9
j_call: TRBJ2-2
cdr3_aa: CSSSLGGGSTGELFF

v_call: TRBV10-3
j_call: TRBJ1-1
cdr3_aa: CAISPLGQDTEAFF

v_call: TRBV5-1
j_call: TRBJ2-1
cdr3_aa: CASSLLTYQPPNEQFF

v_call: TRBV7-9
j_call: TRBJ1-4
cdr3_aa: CASSSRGEDEKLFF

v_call: TRBV5-4
j_call: TRBJ1-4
cdr3_aa: CASSRDRRSEKLFF

v_call: TRBV7-9
j_call: TRBJ2-1
cdr3_aa: CASRSDRGRYNEQFF

v_call: TRBV7-3
j_call: TRBJ1-1
cdr3_aa: CASSLNHRRGQAHDLIMNTEAFF

v_call: TRBV7-2
j_call: TRBJ2-7
cdr3_aa: CASSLAVAGLPGEQYF

v_call: TRBV6-5
j_call: TRBJ2-1
cdr3_aa: CASTGDPAYNEQFF

v_call: TRBV4-1
j_call: TRBJ1-3
cdr3_aa: CASSQGRGRSGNTIYF

v_call: TRBV7-2
j_call: TRBJ2-2
cdr3_aa: CASSLPKLADNTGELFF

v_call: TRBV11-2
j_call: TRBJ2-1
cdr3_aa: CASSLDDGGEQFF

v_call: TRBV11-2
j_call: TRBJ2-2
cdr3_aa: CASCEAEPYTGELFF

v_call: TRBV7-2
j_call: .
cdr3_aa: CASSSITTNRASYEQYF

v_call: TRBV9
j_call: TRBJ2-1
cdr3_aa: CASSVEVGVGEQFF

v_call: TRBV9
j_call: TRBJ2-3
cdr3_aa: CASSEQGTSTDTQYF

v_call: TRBV11-2
j_call: TRBJ2-7
cdr3_aa: CASSLGLTYEQYF

v_call: TRBV9
j_call: TRBJ2-5
cdr3_aa: CASSVAGELETQYF

v_call: TRBV9
j_call: TRBJ1-3
cdr3_aa: CASSQTAGNTIYF

v_call: TRBV11-3
j_call: TRBJ2-1
cdr3_aa: CASSSRLSGSYNEQFF

v_call: TRBV7-6
j_call: TRBJ2-7
cdr3_aa: CASSLREDGYEQYF

v_call: TRBV7-9
j_call: TRBJ1-2
cdr3_aa: CASSLGPNGYTF

v_call: TRBV4-2
j_call: TRBJ2-2
cdr3_aa: CASSQEGDAANTGELFF

v_call: TRBV11-2
j_call: TRBJ2-7
cdr3_aa: CASSAVQGRTYEQYF

v_call: TRBV5-6
j_call: TRBJ1-1
cdr3_aa: CASSPRRGMTEAFF

v_call: TRBV6-1
j_call: TRBJ2-3
cdr3_aa: CASSEAEGAGTDTQYF

v_call: TRBV6-5
j_call: TRBJ2-7
cdr3_aa: CASSPSWLYEQYF

v_call: TRBV20-1
j_call: TRBJ2-2
cdr3_aa: CSAPYTGELFF

v_call: TRBV9
j_call: TRBJ1-3
cdr3_aa: CASSVGDRGRRNTIYF

v_call: TRBV5-6
j_call: TRBJ2-4
cdr3_aa: CASSFEGTSYREDIQYF

v_call: TRBV19
j_call: TRBJ1-1
cdr3_aa: CASSSWGRGNTEAFF